Below, 31 T cell receptor beta chains from the same sample are listed, as sequenced in a study of cytomegalovirus exposure and HLA in healthy donors. PCR employed 60 Vbeta and 13 Jbeta primers. Repertoires were generated with immunoSEQ multiplex PCR, while TCRdb's copy carries only in-frame clones and drops some. Of 130,000 to 150,000 clones listed, 77% are singletons. Sequenced material: PBMCs. The receptors shown here come from a woman between 45 and 65 years old in good health and CMV-seronegative.

The CDR3 region is CASSPRSGYEQYF. The CDR3 DNA reads as TGTGCCAGCAGCCCACGGAGCGGCTACGAGCAGTACTTC. The V and J genes are TRBV13 and TRBJ2-7, with D perhaps TRBD2 (5 bases). The CDR3 loop spans 13 amino acids. Trimming cost V 5 bases and J 3 bases, with 11 bases left between them. The germline CDR1 and CDR2 sequences are PRHDT and FYEKMQ (reference sequence).

This clone was counted a single time. This chain links TRBV6-5 with TRBJ1-5; D gene uncertain. The CDR3 extends over 15 amino acids. From germline, CDR1 is MNHEY and CDR2 SVGAGI. Trimming stripped 0 bases from V and 0 bases from J, with 6 bases between. CDR3: CASSYSAGSNQPQHF. CDR3 nucleotides: TGTGCCAGCAGTTACTCGGCGGGTAGCAATCAGCCCCAGCATTTT.

V is TRBV15 and J is TRBJ2-1; possible D gene TRBD2, 6 bases. Germline CDR1 reads LNHNV; CDR2 reads YYDKDF (reference sequence). Between the trimmed V and J ends, which lost 5 bases and 9 bases, there was a span of 20 bases. The CDR3 totals 15 residues. CDR3 in amino acids: CATSVAGTLTTEQFF. The CDR3, as DNA: TGTGCCACCAGCGTAGCCGGGACTCTTACAACTGAGCAGTTCTTC.

The genes are TRBV19 and TRBJ1-1; D might be TRBD1 (6 bases). Trimming stripped 6 bases from V and 4 bases from J, with 15 bases between. In germline, CDR1 is LNHDA, CDR2 SQIVND (reference sequence). The CDR3 has 14 residues. The CDR3 loop reads CASRGREGGTEAFF. CDR3 coding DNA: TGTGCCAGTAGAGGCAGAGAAGGGGGCACTGAAGCTTTCTTT.

The chain is built from TRBV10-3 and TRBJ2-2; the match to TRBD2 covers 7 bases. This CDR3 is built from 15 residues. Germline CDR1 reads ENHRY; CDR2 reads SYGVKD. Trimming cost V 3 bases and J 3 bases; bases outside gene matches: 4. Here the CDR3 reads CAISDLAGDTGELFF. CDR3 nucleotide sequence: TGTGCCATCAGTGACTTGGCGGGGGACACCGGGGAGCTGTTTTTT.

This chain uses TRBV2 with TRBJ1-1, with a possible D match to TRBD1 (6 bases). Between the trimmed V and J ends, which lost 4 bases and 7 bases, there was a span of 13 bases. The CDR3 is 13 residues long. Germline V lookup: CDR1 SNHLY, CDR2 FYNNEI. The CDR3 DNA follows: TGTGCCAGCAGTGGGACCGACAGGTATGAAGCTTTCTTT. This encodes CASSGTDRYEAFF.

The chain joins TRBV5-4 to TRBJ1-6; TRBD1 aligns across 7 bases. V shed 1 base, J shed 11 bases, and the junction held 9 bases outside the gene matches. The CDR3 is 15 residues long. The V gene's germline CDR1 is SGHNT and CDR2 YYREEE (reference sequence). The DNA for the CDR3 is TGTGCCAGCAGCTTGTCGCCAGGGGGTGAGACACCCCTCCACTTT. Residues: CASSLSPGGETPLHF. Looking up the rest from reference TRBV5-4 and TRBJ1-6 gives the full variable domain: ETGVTQSPTHLIKTRGQQVTLRCSSQSGHNTVSWYQQALGQGPQFIFQYYREEENGRGNFPPRFSGLQFPNYSSELNVNALELDDSALYLCASSLSPGGETPLHFGNGTRLTVT.

This chain links TRBV14 with TRBJ2-7, with D hard to call. The germline V gene has CDR1 SGHDN and CDR2 FVKESK. The CDR3 length is 14 residues. V gave up 3 bases and J gave up 6 bases, with 15 bases separating them. The CDR3 DNA reads as TGTGCCAGCAGCCAGAGCAGGTCTGGTTTCGAGCAGTACTTC. Translated: CASSQSRSGFEQYF.

The chain links TRBV10-2 to TRBJ1-6; possibly TRBD1 for D (5 bases). Germline CDR1 reads WSHSY; CDR2 reads SAAADI. This CDR3 is 16 amino acids long. The germline V and J ends were trimmed by 6 bases and 9 bases, with 21 bases remaining between them. The CDR3 DNA reads TGCGCCAGCAGCGCCGGTATCGTGGAGGGGTTTTCACCCCTCCACTTT. Translation: CASSAGIVEGFSPLHF.

The rearrangement joins TRBV28 to TRBJ1-5; maybe TRBD1 (6 bases). Trimming removed 5 bases at V and 3 bases at J, with 14 bases between. The CDR3 runs to 15 residues. The germline V gene has CDR1 MDHEN and CDR2 SYDVKM. The CDR3 reads CASSPLDSLNQPQHF. The CDR3 region has the DNA TGTGCCAGCAGTCCGCTGGACAGCCTCAATCAGCCCCAGCATTTT.

The chain couples TRBV7-2 to TRBJ2-3, with TRBD1 matching over 9 bases. This CDR3 comprises 15 residues. V trimming: 0 bases; J trimming: 5 bases; junction bases outside the gene matches: 3. Germline V gene lookup returns CDR1 SGHTA and CDR2 FQGNSA. CDR3 DNA: TGTGCCAGCAGCTTAGCCGGGACAGGGATAGATACGCAGTATTTT. It is translated as CASSLAGTGIDTQYF.

The chain carries TRBV7-8 and TRBJ1-1; D might be TRBD1 (5 bases). There are 14 residues in the CDR3. CDR1 and CDR2 (germline): SGHVS, FQNEAQ. V was clipped by 5 bases and J by 0 bases, with 10 bases between them. This CDR3 is CASSTGLMNTEAFF. The CDR3 DNA sequence: TGTGCCAGCAGCACGGGACTTATGAACACTGAAGCTTTCTTT. The variable domain in full, with the rest retrieved from reference TRBV7-8 and TRBJ1-1, is GAGVSQSPRYKVAKRGQDVALRCDPISGHVSLFWYQQALGQGPEFLTYFQNEAQLDKSGLPSDRFFAERPEGSVSTLKIQRTQQEDSAVYLCASSTGLMNTEAFFGQGTRLTVV.

This clone was found a few times. The genes are TRBV7-9 and TRBJ1-2, with TRBD1 as a possible D gene (5 bases). The CDR3 totals 13 residues. CDR1 and CDR2 from the germline V gene are SEHNR and FQNEAQ (reference sequence). Trimming took 7 bases from V and 8 from J, leaving 17 bases between them. Here the CDR3 reads CASTVGQGGGYTF. The CDR3 region has the DNA TGTGCCAGCACGGTCGGTCAGGGCGGCGGCTACACCTTC.

V gene TRBV5-4 combines with J gene TRBJ2-5, with unresolved D. There are 14 residues in the CDR3. Between the trimmed V and J ends, which lost 0 bases and 2 bases, there was a span of 8 bases. From germline, CDR1 is SGHNT and CDR2 YYREEE (reference sequence). The CDR3, as DNA: TGTGCCAGCAGCTTGGTTAGTCGACAAGAGACCCAGTACTTC. Translating it yields CASSLVSRQETQYF.

This chain uses TRBV13 with TRBJ2-6; no clear D gene. Germline V gene sequence: CDR1 PRHDT, CDR2 FYEKMQ (reference sequence). Trimming removed 8 bases at V and 0 bases at J, with 8 bases between. The CDR3 has 14 amino acids. The CDR3 is CASERLSGANVLTF. The CDR3, as DNA: TGTGCCAGCGAGCGCCTCTCTGGGGCCAACGTCCTGACTTTC.

This chain joins TRBV7-2 and TRBJ2-5; no clear D gene. Matching the DNA end better, TRBJ2-7 makes the J call doubtful. Germline V CDR1 and CDR2: SGHTA, FQGNSA. This CDR3 comprises 12 residues. In nucleotides, the CDR3 is TGTGCCAGCAGCTTGTTGTTCTACGAGCAGTACTTC. Translation gives CASSLLFYEQYF.

The chain employs TRBV6-5 and TRBJ1-4; D is unclear. CDR1 MNHEY and CDR2 SVGAGI come from the germline V gene. V lost 2 bases and J 0 bases, leaving 7 bases between the germline ends. The CDR3 is 15 amino acids. CDR3 nucleotide sequence: TGTGCCAGCAGTTACCAGGTCCCAACTAATGAAAAACTGTTTTTT. Translation gives CASSYQVPTNEKLFF.

This clone was picked up a small number of times. In nucleotides, the CDR3 is TGTGCCAGCGGCGGCGGGGGCAAAAACATTCAGTACTTC. Amino acids: CASGGGGKNIQYF. The V and J genes are TRBV27 and TRBJ2-4; 7 nucleotides match TRBD2. CDR1 is MNHEY, CDR2 SMNVEV, per germline (reference sequence). There are 13 residues in the CDR3. V dropped 8 bases and J dropped 3; count of bases not matched to a gene: 4.

This chain links TRBV18 with TRBJ1-6; D remains ambiguous. The V end lost 2 bases, the J end lost 10 bases, and 6 bases lay between the germline ends. Germline loops: CDR1 KGHSH, CDR2 LQKENI. The CDR3 length is 12 residues. CDR3 in DNA: TGTGCCAGCTCACCAAATATCTCACCCCTCCACTTT. Protein: CASSPNISPLHF.

The DNA for the CDR3 is TGTGCCAGCAGAGACAGGGCTAACTATGGCTACACCTTC. Translated, it gives CASRDRANYGYTF. The chain joins TRBV6-1 to TRBJ1-2; 7 positions agree with TRBD1. Unmatched junction bases numbered 1, after V lost 6 bases and J lost 0 bases. The V gene's germline CDR1 is MNHNS and CDR2 SASEGT. The length of the CDR3 is 13 residues.

The chain joins TRBV6-1 to TRBJ2-5; D gene uncertain. Trimming took off 6 bases at V and 2 bases at J, with 13 bases between the two ends. CDR3 length equals 14 residues. CDR1 and CDR2 (germline): MNHNS, SASEGT. The CDR3 protein is CASSSYGPQETQYF. The CDR3, as DNA: TGTGCCAGCAGCAGTTATGGGCCTCAAGAGACCCAGTACTTC.

This clone was counted a few times. The rearrangement joins TRBV4-2 to TRBJ1-4; 7 bases align to TRBD1. The ends lost 0 bases at V and 4 bases at J; junction bases unmatched: 2. The germline V gene encodes CDR1 LGHNA and CDR2 YNFKEQ. The CDR3 runs 15 residues. In DNA, the CDR3 is TGTGCCAGCAGCCAAGATCGACAGGGTAATGAAAAACTGTTTTTT. Translation gives CASSQDRQGNEKLFF.

This clone was seen once. CDR3 sequence: CASSFPRQTSNTEAFF. In DNA, the CDR3 is TGTGCCAGCAGCTTTCCCCGACAGACTTCGAACACTGAAGCTTTCTTT. The chain employs TRBV7-9 and TRBJ1-1, with D possibly TRBD1 on 5 matching bases. CDR3 size: 16 residues. V was pared by 3 bases and J by 1 base, with 15 bases between. The germline gives CDR1 SEHNR, CDR2 FQNEAQ (reference sequence).

The chain is built from TRBV7-2 and TRBJ1-1, with 8 bases identical to TRBD1. Germline loops: CDR1 SGHTA, CDR2 FQGNSA. V shed 5 bases and J 0 bases; nucleotides not matched to a gene: 5. This CDR3 has 15 residues. CDR3 region: CASSLRTGMNTEAFF. The DNA for the CDR3 is TGTGCCAGCAGCCTCCGGACAGGGATGAACACTGAAGCTTTCTTT.

This clone has a single count. The rearrangement links TRBV7-2 to TRBJ1-2; maybe TRBD1 (5 bases). The V gene's germline CDR1 is SGHTA and CDR2 FQGNSA. The V end lost 5 bases, the J end lost 4 bases, and 11 bases lay between the germline ends. This CDR3 spans 13 amino acids. The CDR3 loop reads CASSAGLLYGYTF. The CDR3 coding sequence is TGTGCCAGCAGCGCGGGACTCCTCTATGGCTACACCTTC.

The chain employs TRBV4-3 and TRBJ2-7; TRBD2 is a possible D gene (5 bases). The ends were cut back, 5 bases at V and 0 bases at J, with 14 bases in the middle. CDR3 length: 15 amino acids. CDR1 and CDR2 (germline): LGHNA, YSLEER. The CDR3, as DNA: TGCGCCAGCAGCAATCTGCTCGGGGACTCCTACGAGCAGTACTTC. It yields the protein CASSNLLGDSYEQYF.

The sample holds one count of this clone. The rearrangement links TRBV7-8 to TRBJ2-7; TRBD2 is a possible D gene (7 bases). From germline, CDR1 is SGHVS and CDR2 FQNEAQ. Trimming shortened V by 0 bases and J by 0 bases, and 12 bases separated the two germline ends. The CDR3 runs to 16 residues. The CDR3 region has the DNA TGTGCCAGCAGCTTAGCGGGGGGGGCAGCCTCCTACGAGCAGTACTTC. This gives the protein CASSLAGGAASYEQYF.

V usage is TRBV10-3 and J usage is TRBJ1-5; D may be TRBD1 (6 bases). CDR1 is ENHRY, CDR2 SYGVKD, per germline. This CDR3 is built from 13 residues. V was cut by 5 bases and J by 5 bases, with 10 bases left in between. CDR3 region: CAISTGWDQPQHF. The DNA for the CDR3 is TGTGCCATCAGTACAGGGTGGGATCAGCCCCAGCATTTT.

The chain uses TRBV27 and TRBJ2-7, with D possibly matching TRBD2 (5 bases). V shed 1 base and J shed 6 bases, with 13 bases lying between them. The CDR3 contains 14 residues. Germline lookup yields CDR1 MNHEY and CDR2 SMNVEV (reference sequence). In DNA form, the CDR3 reads TGTGCCAGCAGTTTATTTCCTAGCACGTCCGAGCAGTACTTC. It specifies CASSLFPSTSEQYF.

The chain employs TRBV6-5 and TRBJ2-5; unclear D gene. Matching the DNA end better, TRBJ2-7 makes the J call doubtful. This CDR3 is 14 amino acids long. CDR1 MNHEY and CDR2 SVGAGI come from the germline V gene. CDR3: CASSYSAFTYEQYF. Written as DNA, the CDR3 is TGTGCCAGCAGTTACTCCGCTTTCACCTACGAGCAGTACTTC.

The CDR3 DNA is TGTGCCAGCAGCTCGGGACAGGGGGATACTCCCGCCGAGTATTTT. It translates to CASSSGQGDTPAEYF. The chain couples TRBV5-4 to TRBJ2-3; 11 bases match TRBD1. The CDR3 consists of 15 residues. V shed 3 bases, J shed 13 bases, and the junction held 13 bases outside the gene matches. Per the germline V gene, CDR1 is SGHNT and CDR2 is YYREEE (reference sequence).